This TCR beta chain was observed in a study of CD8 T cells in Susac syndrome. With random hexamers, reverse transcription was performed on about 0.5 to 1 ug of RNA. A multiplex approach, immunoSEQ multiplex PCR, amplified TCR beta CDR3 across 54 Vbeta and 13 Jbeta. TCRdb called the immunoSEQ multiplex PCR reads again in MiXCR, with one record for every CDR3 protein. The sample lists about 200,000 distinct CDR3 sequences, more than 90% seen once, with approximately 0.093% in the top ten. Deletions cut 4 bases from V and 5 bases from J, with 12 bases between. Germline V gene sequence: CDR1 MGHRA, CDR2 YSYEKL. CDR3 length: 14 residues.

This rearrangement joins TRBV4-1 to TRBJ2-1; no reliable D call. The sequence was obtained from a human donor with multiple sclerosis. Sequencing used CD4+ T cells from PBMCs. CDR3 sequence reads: CASSPTFDNNEQFF. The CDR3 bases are TGCGCCAGCAGCCCCACTTTCGATAACAATGAGCAGTTCTTC.